This T cell receptor beta chain was identified in a study of molecular identifiers for immune sequencing clone quantification. Previously described methods and listed TCR primers were employed for the bulk TCR libraries. In TCRdb, the PCR reads were re-called with MiXCR into one record per CDR3 protein. The sample holds around 70,000 distinct CDR3 sequences, approximately 18% seen once. Naive CD8 T cells were sorted, and the gate applied was CD8+CD4-CCR7+CD45RA+. CDR3 length: 14 residues. Germline V gene sequence: CDR1 PRHDT, CDR2 FYEKMQ (reference sequence). V was shortened by 7 bases and J by 0 bases, with 9 bases between the two germline ends.

V is TRBV13 and J is TRBJ2-2; D is ambiguous. The sample comprised naive CD8+ T cells from blood, with Jurkat cell RNA spiked in. Regarding subset: FACS-sorted CD8+CD4-CCR7+CD45RA+ naive T cells. The sequence derives from a human donor in good health. Some libraries in this study had Jurkat cell RNA spiked in. The CDR3 DNA is TGTGCCAGCACCCCGGGCCCGAACACCGGGGAGCTGTTTTTT. Translation gives CASTPGPNTGELFF.